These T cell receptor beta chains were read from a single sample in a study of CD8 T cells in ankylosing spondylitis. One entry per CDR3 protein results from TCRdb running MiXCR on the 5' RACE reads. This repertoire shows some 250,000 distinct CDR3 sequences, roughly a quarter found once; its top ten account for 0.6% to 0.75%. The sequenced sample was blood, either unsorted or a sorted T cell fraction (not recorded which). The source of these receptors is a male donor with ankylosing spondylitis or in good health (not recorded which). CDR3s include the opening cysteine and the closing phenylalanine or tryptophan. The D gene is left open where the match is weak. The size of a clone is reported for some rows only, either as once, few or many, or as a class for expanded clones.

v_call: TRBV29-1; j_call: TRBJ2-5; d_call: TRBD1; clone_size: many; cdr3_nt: TGCAGCGTCGTGGGGTACAGGGGGATAGGGGAGACCCAGTACTTC; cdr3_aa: CSVVGYRGIGETQYF
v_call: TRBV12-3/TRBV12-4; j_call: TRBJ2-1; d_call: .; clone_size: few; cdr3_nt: TGTGCCAGCAGCGCCAAGACTAGATGGGGCAATGAGCAGTTCTTC; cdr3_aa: CASSAKTRWGNEQFF
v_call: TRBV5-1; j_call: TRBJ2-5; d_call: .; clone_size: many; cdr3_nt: TGCGCCAGCAGCTTCGGTCCAGGAGGGGAGACCCAGTACTTC; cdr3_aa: CASSFGPGGETQYF
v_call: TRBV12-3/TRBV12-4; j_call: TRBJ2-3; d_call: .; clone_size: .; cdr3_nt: TGTGCCAGTAGTATGGGCGCTTGGGATACGCAGTATTTT; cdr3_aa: CASSMGAWDTQYF
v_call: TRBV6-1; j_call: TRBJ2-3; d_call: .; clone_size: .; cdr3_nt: TGTGCCAGCAGCAAAAGGGTTGGAACAGATACGCAGTATTTT; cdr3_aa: CASSKRVGTDTQYF
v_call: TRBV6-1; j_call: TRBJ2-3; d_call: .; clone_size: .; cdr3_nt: TGTGCCAGCACCTTTAGCAGCACAGATACGCAGTATTTT; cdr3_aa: CASTFSSTDTQYF
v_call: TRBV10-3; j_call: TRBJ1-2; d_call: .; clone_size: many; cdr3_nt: TGTGCCATCAGTGAGTCAGGGAACTATGGCTACACCTTC; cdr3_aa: CAISESGNYGYTF
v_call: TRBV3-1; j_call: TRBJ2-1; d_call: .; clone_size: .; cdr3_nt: TGTGCCAGCAGCCGGGGGGGCCTGAATGAGCAGTTCTTC; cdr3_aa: CASSRGGLNEQFF
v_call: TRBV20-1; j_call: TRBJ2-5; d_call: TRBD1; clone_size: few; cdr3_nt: TGCAGTGCTAGAGATTTAGAGTCGGTATGGGACAGGGGGCAAGAGACCCAGTACTTC; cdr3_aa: CSARDLESVWDRGQETQYF
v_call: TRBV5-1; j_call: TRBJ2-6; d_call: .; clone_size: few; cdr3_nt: TGCGCCAGCAGCTTGGCAGGGCTAAGGGCCAACGTCCTGACTTTC; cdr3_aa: CASSLAGLRANVLTF
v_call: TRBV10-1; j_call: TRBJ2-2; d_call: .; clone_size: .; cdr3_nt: TGCGCCAGCAGTGAGTTGCGGGGACCCTCGCAGCAAGGGGAGCTGTTTTTT; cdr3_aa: CASSELRGPSQQGELFF
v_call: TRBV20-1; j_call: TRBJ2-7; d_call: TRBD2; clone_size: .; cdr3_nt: TGCAGTGCTAGAGATGGCGCTAGCGGCTACGAGCAGTACTTC; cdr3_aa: CSARDGASGYEQYF
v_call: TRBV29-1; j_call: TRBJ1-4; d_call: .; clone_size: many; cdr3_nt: TGCAGCGTCAGGGAGAGGGCCACTGAAAAACTGTTTTTT; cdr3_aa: CSVRERATEKLFF
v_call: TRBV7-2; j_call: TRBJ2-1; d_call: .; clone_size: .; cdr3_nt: TGTGCCAGCAGCTTTATAGCGTCGAACAATGAGCAGTTCTTC; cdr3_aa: CASSFIASNNEQFF
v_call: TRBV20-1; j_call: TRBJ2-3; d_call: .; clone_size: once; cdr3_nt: TGCAGCGTTCATTCGGGGCTCAGCACAGATACGCAGTATTTT; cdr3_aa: CSVHSGLSTDTQYF
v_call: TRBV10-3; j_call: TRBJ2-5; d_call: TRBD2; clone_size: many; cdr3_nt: TGTGCCATCAGCTTTAGCGGGGGGGTCCAAGAGACCCAGTACTTC; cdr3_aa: CAISFSGGVQETQYF
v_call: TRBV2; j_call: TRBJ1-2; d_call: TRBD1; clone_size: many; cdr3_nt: TGTGCCAGCAGGGGAGACAGGGTTAACTATGGCTACACCTTC; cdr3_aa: CASRGDRVNYGYTF
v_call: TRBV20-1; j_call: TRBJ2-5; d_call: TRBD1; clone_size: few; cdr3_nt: TGCAGTGCAGGGCGTGGACAGGGCTCAAGGAAAGAGACCCAGTACTTC; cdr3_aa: CSAGRGQGSRKETQYF
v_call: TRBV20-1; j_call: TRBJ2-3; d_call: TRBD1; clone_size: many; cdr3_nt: TGCAGTGCTAGACCGGGACAGAACACAGATACGCAGTATTTT; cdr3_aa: CSARPGQNTDTQYF
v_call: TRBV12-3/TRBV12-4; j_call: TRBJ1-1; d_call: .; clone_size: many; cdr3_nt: TGTGCCAGCAGGCCGACAGGGAACACTGAAGCTTTCTTT; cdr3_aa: CASRPTGNTEAFF
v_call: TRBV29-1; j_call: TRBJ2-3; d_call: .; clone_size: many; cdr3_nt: TGCAGCGTTGACCTCGACACGAATACGCAGTATTTT; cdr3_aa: CSVDLDTNTQYF
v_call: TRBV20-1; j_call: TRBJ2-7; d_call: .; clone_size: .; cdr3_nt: TGCAGTGCTGGAGGAACAGTGGGTATCTACGAGCAGTACTTC; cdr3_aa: CSAGGTVGIYEQYF
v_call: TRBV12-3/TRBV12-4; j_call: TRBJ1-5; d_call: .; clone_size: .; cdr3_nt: TGTGCCAGCAGTTTTAATCTAGACGGCAATCAGCCCCAGCATTTT; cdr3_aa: CASSFNLDGNQPQHF
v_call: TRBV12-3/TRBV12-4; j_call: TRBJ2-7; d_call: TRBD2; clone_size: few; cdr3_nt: TGTGCCAGCAGTCCGGGCGGGGGGTCGGAGGAGCAGTACTTC; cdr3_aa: CASSPGGGSEEQYF
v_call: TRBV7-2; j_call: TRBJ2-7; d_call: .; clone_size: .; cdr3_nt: TGTGCCAGCAGCCGCGATACGGTGACCTACGAGCAGTACTTC; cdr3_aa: CASSRDTVTYEQYF
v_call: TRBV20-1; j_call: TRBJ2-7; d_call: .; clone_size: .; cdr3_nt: TGCAGTGCTAGAGTGGGCCCGGGGGCGAGTGAGCAGTACTTC; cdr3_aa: CSARVGPGASEQYF
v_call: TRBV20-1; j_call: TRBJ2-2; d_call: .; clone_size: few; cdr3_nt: TGCAGTGCACTATTATTCTCCGGGGAGCTGTTTTTT; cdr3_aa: CSALLFSGELFF
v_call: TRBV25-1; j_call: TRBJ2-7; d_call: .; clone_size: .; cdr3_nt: TGTGCCAGCAGTGCCCCGGGACCTTTCTACGAGCAGTACTTC; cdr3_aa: CASSAPGPFYEQYF
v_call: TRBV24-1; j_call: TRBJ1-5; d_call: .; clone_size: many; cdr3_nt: TGTGCCACCAGTGATTCCGGGGACCCCGGGGAGCAGCCCCAGCATTTT; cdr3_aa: CATSDSGDPGEQPQHF
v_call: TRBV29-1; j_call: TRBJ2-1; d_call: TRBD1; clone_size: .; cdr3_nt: TGCAGCGTTGAGACAGGGGCCCCGAGCTCCTACAATGAGCAGTTCTTC; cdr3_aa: CSVETGAPSSYNEQFF
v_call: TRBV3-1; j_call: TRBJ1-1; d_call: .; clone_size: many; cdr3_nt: TGTGCCAGCAGCCAAGAGGCGGCAGCTGAAGCTTTCTTT; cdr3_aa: CASSQEAAAEAFF
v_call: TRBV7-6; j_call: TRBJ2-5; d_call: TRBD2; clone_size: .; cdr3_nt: TGTGCCAGCAGCCCTGTTAGCGGGGGGGCGGAGACCCAGTACTTC; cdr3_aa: CASSPVSGGAETQYF
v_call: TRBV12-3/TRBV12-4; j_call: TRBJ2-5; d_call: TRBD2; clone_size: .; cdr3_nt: TGTGCCAGCAGTCCAATCGGACGGGAGGGAGAGACCCAGTACTTC; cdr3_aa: CASSPIGREGETQYF
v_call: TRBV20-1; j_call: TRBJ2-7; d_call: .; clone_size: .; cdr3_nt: TGCAGTGCTAGACCCGGGGGGCCCTCAACCGAGCAGTACTTC; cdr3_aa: CSARPGGPSTEQYF
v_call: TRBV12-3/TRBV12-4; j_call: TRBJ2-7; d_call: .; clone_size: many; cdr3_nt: TGTGCCAGCAGTAGGATGGGTAGCTCCTACGAGCAGTACTTC; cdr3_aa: CASSRMGSSYEQYF
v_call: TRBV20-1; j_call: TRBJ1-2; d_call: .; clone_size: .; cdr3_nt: TGCAGTGCTAGGGGAGGGGGTAACTATGGCTACACCTTC; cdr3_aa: CSARGGGNYGYTF